These 30 T cell receptor beta chains share one sample of origin, sequenced in a study of blood T cell repertoires in COVID-19. The repertoire was sequenced with immunoSEQ multiplex PCR; TCRdb's copy has only in-frame clones and lacks some. The sample includes more than 250,000 clones, about 85% of them seen just once. Material: PBMCs or T cells enriched from blood (not recorded which). These TCRs come from a woman in her 30s who had recovered from COVID-19.

This clone was recorded a few times. The chain uses TRBV7-2 and TRBJ2-7, with a possible D match to TRBD1 (6 bases). Germline CDR1 SGHTA, CDR2 FQGNSA. Trimming removed 5 bases at V and 3 bases at J, with 26 bases between. CDR3 length equals 18 residues. CDR3: CASSKTGPSGGRVYEQYF. CDR3 DNA: TGTGCCAGCAGCAAAACCGGGCCCAGTGGGGGCCGTGTCTACGAGCAGTACTTC. Using reference TRBV7-2 and TRBJ2-7 for the parts outside the CDR3, the full variable domain is GAGVSQSPSNKVTEKGKDVELRCDPISGHTALYWYRQSLGQGLEFLIYFQGNSAPDKSGLPSDRFSAERTGGSVSTLTIQRTQQEDSAVYLCASSKTGPSGGRVYEQYFGPGTRLTVT.

On this clone itself: Other DNA sequences within the sample encode an identical CDR3. This chain links TRBV18 with TRBJ1-4; 9 bases map to TRBD1. Losses at the gene ends were 6 bases for V and 5 bases for J; bases not matched to a gene: 4. The CDR3 runs 14 residues. In germline, CDR1 is KGHSH, CDR2 LQKENI. CDR3 bases: TGTGCCAGCTCGCCGGGACAGGGAAATGAAAAACTGTTTTTT. It specifies CASSPGQGNEKLFF.

The gene calls are TRBV28 and TRBJ1-2; D is unclear. The CDR3 loop spans 12 amino acids. In germline, CDR1 is MDHEN, CDR2 SYDVKM. V lost 6 bases, J lost 0 bases, and 5 bases lay in between. The CDR3 nucleotides read TGTGCCAGCAGAGACACTAACTATGGCTACACCTTC. Translating it yields CASRDTNYGYTF.

The rearrangement links TRBV15 to TRBJ1-1; D remains unclear. V lost 5 bases, J lost 0 bases, and 13 bases lay in between. This CDR3 comprises 15 residues. From germline, CDR1 is LNHNV and CDR2 YYDKDF (reference sequence). The CDR3 spells CATSPAGSMNTEAFF. The DNA for the CDR3 is TGTGCCACCAGCCCCGCGGGGAGCATGAACACTGAAGCTTTCTTT.

Only a few counts were recorded for this clone. The chain joins TRBV7-8 to TRBJ1-2; 10 positions match TRBD1. Germline V gene lookup returns CDR1 SGHVS and CDR2 FQNEAQ. Germline trimming cut 1 base from V and 7 bases from J; bases unmatched to any gene: 9. There are 16 residues in the CDR3. CDR3 loop: CASSLGGTGVSLGYTF. The DNA of the CDR3 is TGTGCCAGCAGCTTAGGTGGGACAGGGGTGTCTCTTGGCTACACCTTC.

CDR3 DNA sequence: TGTGCCAGCAGCCAACGCGGGGTGGAGAGCCAGCCCCAGCATTTT. This translates into CASSQRGVESQPQHF. This chain connects TRBV3-1 (or the pseudogene TRBV3-2) to TRBJ1-5; D remains unclear. V was clipped by 2 bases and J by 7 bases, with 15 bases between them. The CDR3 runs 15 residues. The germline CDR1 and CDR2 sequences are LGHDT and YNNKEL (reference sequence).

The V gene is TRBV21-1, the J gene TRBJ1-3; the listed D gene, TRBD1, was not tested against the DNA. TRBV21-1 is a documented pseudogene. CDR3 length: 18 residues. The CDR3 loop is CASSGRDSHLVSGNTIYF. The CDR3 region has the DNA TGTGCCAGCAGCGGTCGGGACAGCCATTTGGTTTCTGGAAACACCATATATTTT.

The CDR3 DNA reads as TGTGCCAGCAGCCCATCGGACAGGGAGAGCTCTGGAAACACCATATATTTT. This sequence encodes CASSPSDRESSGNTIYF. V gene TRBV7-9 combines with J gene TRBJ1-3; 8 bases map to TRBD1. This CDR3 spans 17 amino acids. With 5 bases clipped from V and 0 bases from J, the junction kept 9 bases outside the gene matches. Germline-derived CDR1 and CDR2 are SEHNR and FQNEAQ (reference sequence). Complete variable domain (other parts from reference TRBV7-9 and TRBJ1-3): DTGVSQNPRHKITKRGQNVTFRCDPISEHNRLYWYRQTLGQGPEFLTYFQNEAQLEKSRLLSDRFSAERPKGSFSTLEIQRTEQGDSAMYLCASSPSDRESSGNTIYFGEGSWLTVV.

This clone was recorded only once. The chain is built from TRBV9 and TRBJ2-2, with 8 bases identical to TRBD2. The trim removed 0 bases at V and 4 bases at J, leaving 5 bases unmatched. The germline V gene encodes CDR1 SGDLS and CDR2 YYNGEE. The CDR3 loop spans 16 amino acids. The CDR3 is CASSVASGGITGELFF. CDR3 DNA: TGTGCCAGCAGCGTAGCGAGCGGGGGTATCACCGGGGAGCTGTTTTTT.

The chain employs TRBV10-2 and TRBJ1-2; D may be TRBD1 (6 bases). Per germline, CDR1 WSHSY and CDR2 SAAADI. The CDR3 totals 16 residues. V shed 2 bases and J shed 3 bases, with 16 bases lying between them. The CDR3 DNA is TGCGCCAGCAGTGAGCCGGGGGGCGGGGGGGACTATGGCTACACCTTC. It specifies CASSEPGGGGDYGYTF.

This chain links TRBV3-1 (or the pseudogene TRBV3-2) with TRBJ1-2; 9 positions agree with TRBD1. The V segment lost 4 bases and the J segment 7 bases; nucleotides outside the gene matches: 4. Germline-derived CDR1 and CDR2 are LGHDT and YNNKEL (reference sequence). This CDR3 region has 13 residues. CDR3 DNA: TGTGCCAGCAGCCGTGGGACAGGGCTTGGCTACACCTTC. Translating gives CASSRGTGLGYTF.

This chain uses TRBV5-1 with TRBJ2-7; 9 bases map to TRBD1. The V segment lost 0 bases and the J segment 5 bases; nucleotides outside the gene matches: 9. The CDR3 is 16 residues long. Germline V gene sequence: CDR1 SGHRS, CDR2 YFSETQ. CDR3 amino acids: CASSLAAGQGFNEQYF. The DNA of the CDR3 is TGCGCCAGCAGCTTGGCCGCGGGACAGGGTTTCAACGAGCAGTACTTC.

The J gene is TRBJ2-1, the V gene TRBV15; 7 nucleotides align to TRBD2. J lost 8 bases, V lost 2 bases, and 9 bases had no gene match. This CDR3 region has 15 residues. Germline lookup yields CDR1 LNHNV and CDR2 YYDKDF (reference sequence). The CDR3 DNA is TGTGCCACCAGCAGACGAAGGGAGGGATTGCATGAGCAGTTCTTC. It yields the protein CATSRRREGLHEQFF. Combining the CDR3 with reference TRBV15 and TRBJ2-1 gives the whole variable domain DAMVIQNPRYQVTQFGKPVTLSCSQTLNHNVMYWYQQKSSQAPKLLFHYYDKDFNNEADTPDNFQSRRPNTSFCFLDIRSPGLGDTAMYLCATSRRREGLHEQFFGPGTRLTVL.

The chain is built from TRBV27 and TRBJ1-2; TRBD1 aligns across 7 bases. From germline, CDR1 is MNHEY and CDR2 SMNVEV (reference sequence). Trimming at V came to 2 bases and at J to 4 bases, leaving 1 base not matched to a gene. There are 13 residues in the CDR3. The DNA for the CDR3 is TGTGCCAGCAGTTTACGGGACAGCTATGGCTACACCTTC. It translates to CASSLRDSYGYTF.

This sequence joins TRBV2 and TRBJ2-5, with D unclear. Germline V gives CDR1 SNHLY, CDR2 FYNNEI. The CDR3 covers 11 residues. V lost 8 bases, J lost 5 bases, and 9 bases lay in between. The CDR3 DNA is TGTGCCAGCGTCCCTGCGGAGACCCAGTACTTC. Its translation: CASVPAETQYF.

This rearrangement joins TRBV27 to TRBJ2-1, with 13 bases that match TRBD2. V dropped 8 bases and J dropped 8; count of bases not matched to a gene: 9. CDR1 and CDR2 (germline): MNHEY, SMNVEV (reference sequence). This CDR3 has 15 residues. The CDR3 bases are TGTGCCAGCGTAACCGGGACTAGCGGGGTCTATGAGCAGTTCTTC. As protein: CASVTGTSGVYEQFF.

V is TRBV12-3 or TRBV12-4 and J is TRBJ2-3; TRBD1 might be the D (5 bases). The CDR3 length is 12 residues. V shed 7 bases and J shed 10 bases, with 15 bases lying between them. CDR3 sequence (DNA): TGTGCCAGCACCCCTCTAGGGGTCCCGCAGTATTTT. Translated: CASTPLGVPQYF.

This chain joins TRBV2 and TRBJ1-2; D is ambiguous. V was cut by 8 bases and J by 6 bases, with 16 bases left in between. The CDR3 covers 13 residues. The germline gives CDR1 SNHLY, CDR2 FYNNEI. As DNA, the CDR3 is TGTGCCAGCCATGAGTCGATCCCGAATGGCTACACCTTC. Its translation is CASHESIPNGYTF.

This chain links TRBV19 with TRBJ1-5, with D possibly TRBD1 on 6 matching bases. The germline V gene encodes CDR1 LNHDA and CDR2 SQIVND (reference sequence). With 1 base removed from V and 0 bases from J, the gap between germline ends came to 19 bases. This CDR3 is 19 amino acids long. Written as DNA, the CDR3 is TGTGCCAGTAGTATAGGAGGGGGTGGCCGGAGGTATAGCAATCAGCCCCAGCATTTT. It codes for CASSIGGGGRRYSNQPQHF.

The rearrangement links TRBV28 to TRBJ1-2; no definite D call. Trimming took 6 bases from V and 1 from J, leaving 12 bases between them. Germline V CDR1 and CDR2: MDHEN, SYDVKM. The CDR3 contains 14 residues. The DNA for the CDR3 is TGTGCCAGCAGGCGGGGAGGAGATAACTATGGCTACACCTTC. Protein sequence: CASRRGGDNYGYTF.

V is TRBV7-2 and J is TRBJ2-5; 15 nucleotides line up with TRBD2. Per germline, CDR1 SGHTA and CDR2 FQGNSA. CDR3 length equals 17 residues. The V gene end was trimmed by 5 bases and the J gene end by 5 bases; junction bases not matched to a gene: 9. CDR3 bases: TGTGCCAGCAGCCCAGGACTAGCGGGGGGGATTATGGAGACCCAGTACTTC. Amino acid sequence: CASSPGLAGGIMETQYF.

This clone was detected once. The rearrangement joins TRBV7-9 to TRBJ1-4; D unclear. In germline, CDR1 is SEHNR, CDR2 FQNEAQ (reference sequence). Trimming removed 0 bases at V and 11 bases at J, with 7 bases between. This CDR3 is built from 12 residues. CDR3 region: CASSLAPLKLFF. For the CDR3, the DNA is TGTGCCAGCAGCTTAGCACCACTCAAACTGTTTTTT.

The CDR3 DNA is TGTGCCAGCAGCGGAACCCAGGGGGGAGGAACTGAAGCTTTCTTT. Translated, it gives CASSGTQGGGTEAFF. The rearrangement uses TRBV5-4 and TRBJ1-1; 7 bases map to TRBD1. Trimming took 4 bases from V and 5 from J; bases not matched to a gene: 11. Germline V CDR1 and CDR2: SGHNT, YYREEE (reference sequence). CDR3 length: 15 amino acids.

V gene TRBV30 combines with J gene TRBJ1-3; tentative D call: TRBD1 (6 bases). This CDR3 has 13 residues. Between the trimmed V and J ends, which lost 0 bases and 3 bases, there was a span of 6 bases. CDR1 and CDR2 (germline): GTSNPN, SVGIG (reference sequence). CDR3 protein: CAWSVGGGNTIYF. DNA of the CDR3: TGTGCCTGGAGTGTAGGGGGTGGAAACACCATATATTTT.

The V call is TRBV30, the J call TRBJ1-5, with a weak D call TRBD1 (5 bases). This CDR3 is 14 amino acids long. Germline V gene data show CDR1 as GTSNPN and CDR2 as SVGIG (reference sequence). Trimming shortened V by 3 bases and J by 9 bases, and 18 bases separated the two germline ends. The CDR3 sequence is CAWSGREFGGPQHF. Written as DNA, the CDR3 is TGTGCCTGGAGCGGGCGGGAATTTGGGGGGCCCCAGCATTTT.

This chain's CDR3 is CASSPRQGSHYGYTF. The CDR3, as DNA: TGTGCCAGCTCACCAAGGCAGGGCAGTCACTATGGCTACACCTTC. The chain couples TRBV18 to TRBJ1-2; D might be TRBD1 (5 bases). Germline V gene lookup returns CDR1 KGHSH and CDR2 LQKENI. The CDR3 is 15 residues long. The V end was cut by 2 bases, the J end by 3 bases, with 13 bases between. Drawing the rest from reference TRBV18 and TRBJ1-2, the complete variable domain is NAGVMQNPRHLVRRRGQEARLRCSPMKGHSHVYWYRQLPEEGLKFMVYLQKENIIDESGMPKERFSAEFPKEGPSILRIQQVVRGDSAAYFCASSPRQGSHYGYTFGSGTRLTVV.

This clone was seen once. The gene calls are TRBV3-1 (or the pseudogene TRBV3-2) and TRBJ1-2, with D uncertain. Germline V gene data show CDR1 as LGHDT and CDR2 as YNNKEL (reference sequence). The CDR3 has 15 residues. V was shortened by 3 bases and J by 4 bases, with 15 bases between the two germline ends. The CDR3 protein is CASSHAYSKSYGYTF. In DNA, the CDR3 is TGTGCCAGCAGCCATGCTTACAGTAAATCCTATGGCTACACCTTC.

CDR3 sequence (DNA): TGTGCCAGCAGAGAGGACACAATATACGAGCAGTACTTC. Its protein is CASREDTIYEQYF. The chain has TRBV12-3 or TRBV12-4 and TRBJ2-7, with a possible D match to TRBD1 (5 bases). CDR3 size: 13 residues. The V gene lost 6 bases and the J gene lost 4 bases, with 13 bases spanning the gap.

V gene TRBV6-5 combines with J gene TRBJ1-3, with D maybe TRBD1 (5 bases). Germline CDR1 and CDR2: MNHEY and SVGAGI. Trimming left V 0 bases short and J 7 bases short, with 10 bases between. This CDR3 region has 14 residues. CDR3 region: CASSYSNRGNTIYF. The DNA for the CDR3 is TGTGCCAGCAGTTACTCGAACCGGGGGAACACCATATATTTT.

This chain uses TRBV18 with TRBJ1-1; 10 positions match TRBD1. There are 13 residues in the CDR3. Germline V gene lookup returns CDR1 KGHSH and CDR2 LQKENI. With 4 bases clipped from V and 7 bases from J, the junction kept 3 bases outside the gene matches. The CDR3 DNA reads TGTGCCAGCTCACGGGACAGGGGCGATGAAGCTTTCTTT. Translated: CASSRDRGDEAFF.